Shown below are 9 T cell receptor beta chains from a single sample sequenced in a study of post-analysis software for immune sequencing data (dated by TCRdb to between 2014 and 2017). Their recognized antigens are unknown. The investigation overall reported the following: Patients showed significantly higher frequencies than controls for several TRBV segments, among them TRBV5-6, TRBV5-1 and TRBV20-1.

Receptor libraries were prepared by PCR. Sequencing relied on an Illumina HiSeq 2500. To reduce PCR and sequencing biases, unique molecular identifiers were incorporated into the TCR beta cDNA libraries. Using fastp at Q25 and MiXCR, TCRdb reprocessed the public reads and kept productive beta chains. Every entry covers one CDR3 protein and lists the most common genes and DNA from its rows. Present in this sample are over 250,000 distinct CDR3 sequences, around 34% of which were seen just once. Clones ranked in the top ten supply less than 6% of the sample. Material: blood. The receptors were sampled from a girl aged 10 to 17 with multiple sclerosis.

This clonotype was found many times. The V gene is TRBV28, the J gene TRBJ2-7; a possible D gene is TRBD2 (6 bases). Germline V lookup: CDR1 MDHEN, CDR2 SYDVKM. The CDR3 has 12 residues. V dropped 2 bases and J dropped 6 bases, with 8 bases sitting between them. CDR3 coding DNA: TGTGCCAGCAGTTTAGGGGGGTCCGAGCAGTACTTC. This codes for CASSLGGSEQYF.

This chain joins TRBV9 and TRBJ2-5; D possibly corresponds to TRBD1 (6 bases). CDR3 length: 13 residues. The ends were cut back, 0 bases at V and 11 bases at J, with 14 bases in the middle. CDR1 SGDLS and CDR2 YYNGEE come from the germline V gene. The chain's CDR3 is CASSVADSIEQYF. The CDR3 nucleotides read TGTGCCAGCAGCGTAGCGGACAGTATTGAGCAGTACTTC.

The chain uses TRBV7-2 and TRBJ1-6; TRBD1 is a possible D gene (6 bases). This CDR3 is built from 18 residues. The ends were cut back, 1 base at V and 0 bases at J, with 13 bases in the middle. Germline V lookup: CDR1 SGHTA, CDR2 FQGNSA. The DNA of the CDR3 is TGTGCCAGCAGCTTAGACCCGACAGGTTCCTCCTATAATTCACCCCTCCACTTT. It is translated as CASSLDPTGSSYNSPLHF.

With respect to this clonotype: It may be a read error: a sequence one base away is much more abundant. This rearrangement joins TRBV5-1 to TRBJ2-3; 9 bases align to TRBD2. In germline, CDR1 is SGHRS, CDR2 YFSETQ. This CDR3 has 16 amino acids. CDR3 loop: CASSPGTSYSTDMQYF. For the CDR3, the DNA is TGCGCCAGCAGTCCCGGGACTAGCTACTCCACAGATATGCAGTATTTT. The complete variable domain, with remaining parts taken from reference TRBV5-1 and TRBJ2-3, reads KAGVTQTPRYLIKTRGQQVTLSCSPISGHRSVSWYQQTPGQGLQFLFEYFSETQRNKGNFPGRFSGRQFSNSRSEMNVSTLELGDSALYLCASSPGTSYSTDMQYFGPGTRLTVL.

Ten or more counts support this clonotype. V and J are TRBV6-1 and TRBJ1-4; TRBD1 is a possible D gene (5 bases). The V end lost 5 bases, the J end lost 5 bases, and 12 bases lay between the germline ends. Germline CDR1 MNHNS, CDR2 SASEGT. There are 14 residues in the CDR3. CDR3 nucleotide sequence: TGTGCCAGCAGTTATGGGGGTTTCAATGAAAAACTGTTTTTT. Translation: CASSYGGFNEKLFF.

The table lists this clonotype with many counts. The chain recombines TRBV7-2 with TRBJ2-1, with 11 bases matching TRBD2. Germline CDR1 reads SGHTA; CDR2 reads FQGNSA. The CDR3 spans 15 residues. J gave up 0 bases and V 6 bases, and 1 base lay outside the gene matches. CDR3 nucleotide sequence: TGTGCCAGCAGTACTAGCGGGAGCTCCTACAATGAGCAGTTCTTC. Amino acid sequence: CASSTSGSSYNEQFF.

This clonotype was counted only a few times. The chain employs TRBV5-5 and TRBJ1-5; tentative D call: TRBD1 (6 bases). In germline, CDR1 is SGHKS, CDR2 YYEKEE (reference sequence). With 4 bases removed from V and 0 bases from J, the gap between germline ends came to 17 bases. The CDR3 is 17 amino acids. The CDR3 DNA sequence: TGTGCCAGCAGCGGACAGAGGGACTGGAATAGCAATCAGCCCCAGCATTTT. It encodes CASSGQRDWNSNQPQHF.

This clonotype was found many times. This chain connects TRBV3-1 to TRBJ2-3; D unclear. V lost 3 bases and J lost 0, with 7 bases in between. CDR3 length: 14 amino acids. CDR1 is LGHDT, CDR2 YNNKEL, per germline (reference sequence). The CDR3 here is CASSQTLSTDTQYF. CDR3 bases: TGTGCCAGCAGCCAGACCCTAAGCACAGATACGCAGTATTTT.

The rearrangement links TRBV3-1 to TRBJ1-2; unclear D gene. This CDR3 is built from 13 residues. The germline V gene encodes CDR1 LGHDT and CDR2 YNNKEL (reference sequence). Trimming pared 0 bases from V and 4 bases from J, leaving 6 bases between. CDR3 protein: CASSQDMSYGYTF. The CDR3 DNA reads as TGTGCCAGCAGCCAAGATATGAGCTATGGCTACACCTTC.